The clone carrying this TCR beta chain was seen only a few times. The CDR3 spans 15 residues. The V gene's germline CDR1 is SGHDT and CDR2 YYEEEE. J was trimmed by 1 base and V by 4 bases; bases with no gene match: 5. The entry originates in a study of blood T cell repertoires in COVID-19. Study-wide context: T cells, B-cell-depleted T cells, or PBMCs provided the cDNA or gDNA that served as material.

Original methodology: Reference gene primers were amplified, and this amplification served to estimate nucleated cell counts. Using immunoSEQ multiplex PCR, the repertoire was profiled, and TCRdb retains in-frame clones only, with some absent. V, J and clone size are those of that table, while D and trimming were read from the DNA. In the table there are approximately 160,000 clones, roughly 93% of which are singletons. The specimen was peripheral blood. This receptor was identified in an older woman with COVID-19, enrolled during active disease. The chain has TRBV5-6 and TRBJ1-5; 7 nucleotides align to TRBD1. Written as DNA, the CDR3 is TGTGCCAGCAGCCGGAGGGGGCTCAGCAATCAGCCCCAGCATTTT. It specifies CASSRRGLSNQPQHF.